The 13 T cell receptor beta chains below all came from one sample that was sequenced in a study of somatic mutations in cytotoxic T cells in rheumatoid arthritis (TCRdb year 2017). Libraries were made using the immunoSEQ multiplex PCR assay. As stored in TCRdb, this immuneACCESS dataset retains in-frame rearrangements with V and J assigned. A fraction of the clones does not appear; measured against another copy, unresolved V genes explain less than half of the discrepancy, and the remainder lacks a known reason. The sample data list around 19,000 clones, and over 75% of these were observed just once. 7.5% to 10% of the sample is held by the ten biggest clonotypes. The sequenced sample consisted of CD8+ T cells sorted from blood. The receptors here all came from an adult with rheumatoid arthritis.

This sequence joins TRBV5-6 and TRBJ2-1, with 8 bases fitting TRBD2. V shed 4 bases, J shed 3 bases, and the junction held 6 bases outside the gene matches. CDR1 and CDR2 (germline): SGHDT, YYEEEE. The CDR3 sequence is 15 residues long. The CDR3 protein is CASSIKRENYNEQFF. The DNA for the CDR3 is TGTGCCAGCAGCATCAAGCGGGAGAACTACAATGAGCAGTTCTTC.

This chain connects TRBV27 to TRBJ1-1, with D possibly matching TRBD1 (5 bases). The V gene lost 6 bases and the J gene lost 1 base, with 12 bases spanning the gap. Germline CDR1 MNHEY, CDR2 SMNVEV (reference sequence). CDR3 length: 14 residues. The CDR3 DNA follows: TGTGCCAGCAGATCAGGGACGGGGAACACTGAAGCTTTCTTT. This encodes CASRSGTGNTEAFF.

The gene calls are TRBV4-3 and TRBJ1-4; tentative D call: TRBD1 (5 bases). The CDR3 runs to 17 residues. Germline CDR1 reads LGHNA; CDR2 reads YSLEER. Trimming stripped 4 bases from V and 4 bases from J, with 19 bases between. CDR3 loop: CASSPPPTGGVNEKLFF. Written as DNA, the CDR3 is TGCGCCAGCAGCCCCCCCCCAACAGGCGGGGTTAATGAAAAACTGTTTTTT.

This chain connects TRBV28 to TRBJ2-7, with a tentative D call TRBD2 (6 bases). The CDR3 runs 13 residues. Between the trimmed V and J ends, which lost 5 bases and 7 bases, there was a span of 15 bases. Germline CDR1 is MDHEN and CDR2 is SYDVKM. The CDR3 region has the DNA TGTGCCAGCAGTATTATAGCGGTTGTAGAGCAGTACTTC. Amino acids: CASSIIAVVEQYF.

V usage is TRBV7-8 and J usage is TRBJ2-2; the D gene is possibly TRBD2 (6 bases). V was clipped by 5 bases and J by 0 bases, with 16 bases between them. The CDR3 is 17 residues long. Germline CDR1 reads SGHVS; CDR2 reads FQNEAQ. This chain's CDR3 is CASSPRLEQSNTGELFF. CDR3 in DNA: TGTGCCAGCAGCCCGCGACTAGAACAATCGAACACCGGGGAGCTGTTTTTT.

This clone was recorded once. V and J are TRBV19 and TRBJ2-6; D remains unclear. The CDR3 totals 15 residues. The ends were cut back, 1 base at V and 0 bases at J, with 4 bases in the middle. Germline V gene data show CDR1 as LNHDA and CDR2 as SQIVND (reference sequence). CDR3 sequence: CASSIGSSGANVLTF. The CDR3 region has the DNA TGTGCCAGTAGTATAGGGAGCTCTGGGGCCAACGTCCTGACTTTC.

A few counts support this clone. The chain recombines TRBV4-2 with TRBJ1-2, with unresolved D. This CDR3 contains 12 residues. Germline CDR1 and CDR2: LGHNA and YNFKEQ. V dropped 1 base and J dropped 8 bases, with 8 bases sitting between them. Here the CDR3 reads CASSQGRAGYTF. The CDR3 nucleotides read TGTGCCAGCAGCCAAGGACGGGCGGGCTACACCTTC.

The chain couples TRBV2 to TRBJ2-2, with 14 bases that match TRBD2. Germline values: CDR1 SNHLY, CDR2 FYNNEI. V trimming: 5 bases; J trimming: 7 bases; junction bases outside the gene matches: 3. The CDR3 extends over 15 amino acids. The DNA of the CDR3 is TGTGCCAGCAGTCGACTAGCGGGAGGGTTCGGGGAGCTGTTTTTT. Translating it yields CASSRLAGGFGELFF.

CDR3 loop: CASSQGFGTSFEQFF. The CDR3 nucleotides are TGCGCCAGCAGCCAAGGGTTCGGGACCAGCTTTGAGCAGTTCTTC. This chain uses TRBV4-1 with TRBJ2-1; D could derive from TRBD1 or TRBD2 (5 bases each). V lost 1 base to trimming and J lost 9 bases, with 16 bases between them. CDR1 is MGHRA, CDR2 YSYEKL, per germline. The CDR3 is 15 amino acids.

V usage is TRBV11-2 and J usage is TRBJ2-1; possibly TRBD2 for D (6 bases). This CDR3 comprises 13 residues. The V end was cut by 6 bases, the J end by 8 bases, with 14 bases between. Germline values: CDR1 SGHAT, CDR2 FQNNGV. The CDR3 loop is CASRGRGLDEQFF. CDR3 nucleotide sequence: TGTGCCAGCAGGGGACGGGGGTTGGATGAGCAGTTCTTC.

This chain joins TRBV6-1 and TRBJ2-1; D may correspond to TRBD1 or TRBD2 (6 bases each). The CDR3 consists of 15 residues. Germline loops: CDR1 MNHNS, CDR2 SASEGT. The V gene lost 0 bases and the J gene lost 5 bases, with 11 bases spanning the gap. CDR3 sequence (DNA): TGTGCCAGCAGTGAAGCTAGCGGACAGCACAATGAGCAGTTCTTC. Its translation: CASSEASGQHNEQFF.

This clone was counted once. The rearrangement links TRBV4-1 to TRBJ1-5; maybe TRBD1 (5 bases). Germline lookup yields CDR1 MGHRA and CDR2 YSYEKL. The V and J ends lost 1 base and 5 bases respectively, with 9 bases between them. There are 14 residues in the CDR3. Here the CDR3 reads CASSQAQGYQPQHF. Written as DNA, the CDR3 is TGCGCCAGCAGCCAAGCCCAGGGTTATCAGCCCCAGCATTTT.

This chain uses TRBV27 with TRBJ2-2; D gene unclear. Germline CDR1 reads MNHEY; CDR2 reads SMNVEV (reference sequence). V lost 6 bases, J lost 1 base, and 12 bases lay in between. The CDR3 is 15 residues long. CDR3 DNA sequence: TGTGCCAGCAGCCGCCCCCTCGGGAACACCGGGGAGCTGTTTTTT. It is translated as CASSRPLGNTGELFF.